The clone carrying this T cell receptor (beta chain) showed up just a few times. Its antigen remains unknown. Germline CDR1 and CDR2: MNHNY and SVGAGI (reference sequence). Trimming stripped 0 bases from V and 4 bases from J, with 13 bases between. The CDR3 runs to 16 residues. This sample is part of a study of radiotherapy plus CTLA-4 blockade in lung cancer. Findings and limits, study-wide: Peripheral blood showed expansion of tumor-derived TCR clones after radiotherapy and ipilimumab. The authors reported that early blood T cell clone dynamics, with interferon-beta, best predicted response.

Patients had chemo-refractory metastatic non-small-cell lung cancer and received focal radiation plus CTLA-4 blockade that used ipilimumab. Profiled with immunoSEQ multiplex PCR; TCRdb holds only in-frame clones, not every one. The sample includes around 72,000 clones, more than 75% of them seen just once. V gene TRBV6-6 combines with J gene TRBJ2-1; D may match TRBD1 or TRBD2 (6 bases each). This sequence originates from a human donor with non-small cell lung cancer who had a complete response to radiotherapy plus ipilimumab. The input for sequencing was peripheral blood, taken from a patient treated with radiotherapy plus ipilimumab. Here the CDR3 reads CASSYSRGAGYNEQFF. The DNA for the CDR3 is TGTGCCAGCAGTTACTCTAGGGGGGCAGGGTACAATGAGCAGTTCTTC.